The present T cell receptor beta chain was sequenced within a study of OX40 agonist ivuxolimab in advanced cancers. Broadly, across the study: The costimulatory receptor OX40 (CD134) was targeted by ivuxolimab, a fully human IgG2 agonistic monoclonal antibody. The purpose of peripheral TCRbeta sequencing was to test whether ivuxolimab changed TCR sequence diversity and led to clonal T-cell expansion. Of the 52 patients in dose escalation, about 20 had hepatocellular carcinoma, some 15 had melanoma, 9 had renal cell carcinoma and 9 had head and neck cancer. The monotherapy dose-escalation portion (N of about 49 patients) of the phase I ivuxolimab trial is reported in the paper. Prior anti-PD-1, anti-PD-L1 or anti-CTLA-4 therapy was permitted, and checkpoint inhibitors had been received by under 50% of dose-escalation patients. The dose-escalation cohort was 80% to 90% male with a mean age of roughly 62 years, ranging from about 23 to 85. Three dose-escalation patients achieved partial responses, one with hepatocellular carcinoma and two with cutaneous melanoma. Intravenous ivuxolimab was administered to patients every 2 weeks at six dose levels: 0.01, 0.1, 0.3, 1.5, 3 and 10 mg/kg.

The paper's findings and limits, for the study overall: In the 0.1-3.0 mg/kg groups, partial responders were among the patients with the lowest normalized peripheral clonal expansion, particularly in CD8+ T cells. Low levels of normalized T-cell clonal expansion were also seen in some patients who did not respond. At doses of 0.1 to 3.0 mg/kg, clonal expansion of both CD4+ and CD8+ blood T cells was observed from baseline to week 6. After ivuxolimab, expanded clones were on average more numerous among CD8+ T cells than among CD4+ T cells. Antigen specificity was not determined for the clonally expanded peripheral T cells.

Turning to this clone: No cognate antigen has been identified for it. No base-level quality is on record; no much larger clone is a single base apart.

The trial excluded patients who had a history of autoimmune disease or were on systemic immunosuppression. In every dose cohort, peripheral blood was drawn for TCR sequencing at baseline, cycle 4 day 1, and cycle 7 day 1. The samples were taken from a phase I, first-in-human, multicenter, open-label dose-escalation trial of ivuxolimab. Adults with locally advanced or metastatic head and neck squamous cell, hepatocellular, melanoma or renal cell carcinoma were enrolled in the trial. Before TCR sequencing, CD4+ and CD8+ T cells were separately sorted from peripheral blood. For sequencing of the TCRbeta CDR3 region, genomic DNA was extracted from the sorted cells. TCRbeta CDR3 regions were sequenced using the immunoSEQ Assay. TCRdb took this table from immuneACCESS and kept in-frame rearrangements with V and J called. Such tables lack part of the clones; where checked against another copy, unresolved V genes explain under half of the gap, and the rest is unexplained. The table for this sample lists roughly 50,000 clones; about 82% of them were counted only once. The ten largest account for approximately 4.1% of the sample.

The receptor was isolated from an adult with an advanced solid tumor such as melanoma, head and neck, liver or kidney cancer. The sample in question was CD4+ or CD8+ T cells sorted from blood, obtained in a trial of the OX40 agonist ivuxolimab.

The CDR3 sequence is CASSRLQRGASDEQYF. The DNA reads as follows: TGTGCCAGTAGTAGACTCCAGCGGGGGGCCAGTGACGAGCAGTACTTC. The chain is assembled from TRBV19 and TRBJ2-7; 9 bases in the junction line up with TRBD2. The germline V gene (reference sequence) yields LNHDA for CDR1 and SQIVND for CDR2. V is pruned by 4 bases and J by 5 bases, leaving 12 bases of the junction without a gene match. CDR3 length: 16 amino acids, cysteine to phenylalanine. The kept DNA is CDR3 alone, 48 bases in frame from the first base.